This T cell receptor beta chain was profiled in a study of blood T cells in healthy people across ages (dated by TCRdb to the mid-2010s). A note on the overall study: Template switching captured roughly one uniquely barcoded TCR beta cDNA molecule per two T cells in model experiments. For two donors (one aged 18 to 29 and one aged 80 or older), the study analyzed two additional independent replicas of 1 million unique cDNA reads from the same blood draw. To avoid experimental bias, donors of different ages were distributed randomly across sequencing lanes. The donors were split into four age groups: young (average around 17 years), middle-aged (39), aged (approximately 59) and long-lived (approximately 80). To track age-related changes in TCR beta repertoire diversity, the study relied on deep sequencing normalized with unique cDNA molecular identifiers.

The library came from 5' RACE. A second roughly 6 to 12 cycle PCR used a sample-barcoded 5' primer and a J-beta primer mix. A unique molecular identifier was introduced onto each TCR beta cDNA molecule by a template-switch 5' adaptor carrying 12 random nucleotides. At least 3 million CDR3-containing paired-end reads were obtained from each sample. All of the RNA was converted into first-strand cDNA using the Mint cDNA synthesis kit, with a TRBC-specific oligonucleotide serving as the primer. After uracil-DNA glycosylase treatment, a first 18-cycle PCR used universal primers M1SS and BC2_uni_R on all cDNA. The original methods were these. Normalization of each sample was performed by random selection of 1 million high-quality reads, each carrying a distinct molecular identifier. Instead of being binned into consensus sequences, reads that shared molecular identifiers were thrown out. MiTCR, with a Q25 quality threshold and the strictest error-elimination algorithm, was used for CDR3 identification, clonotype clustering and error correction. A nonparametric unseen species model using Euler transformation provided a lower-bound estimate of total TCR beta diversity. TCRdb reprocessed the public reads (quality trimming at Q25 with fastp, clone calling with MiXCR) and kept in-frame beta chains. A single entry per CDR3 protein holds the most common genes and DNA from its merged rows. For this entry, the V and J calls and clone size follow TCRdb and not the study's own pipeline. A total of approximately 2,000,000 distinct CDR3 sequences appear in this sample, around 40% of them only once. The ten largest clones add up to 20% to 25% of the sample.

The approximately 40 donors, aged roughly 6 to 100 years, were systemically healthy Caucasian individuals from Russia. Ten milliliters of peripheral blood were drawn from each donor into EDTA-treated Vacutainer tubes. Ficoll-Paque density-gradient centrifugation was used to isolate PBMCs, with at least 7 million per sample. Trizol reagent was used to extract total RNA from the PBMCs, yielding at least 5.5 micrograms per sample. For every donor, an aliquot of PBMCs went through flow cytometry to measure the percentages of naive CD45RAhigh/CD27high T cells. On the study overall, not on this receptor specifically: Compared with the aged group, the long-lived group had more naive CD4+ T cells, fewer expanded clones and increased TCR diversity, a pattern suggesting age selection. Estimates of total diversity from one million sequenced T cells were regarded as lower bounds and underestimates. Donor CMV infection status was unknown, potentially confounding age-related changes in expanded clonotypes. Bulk unsorted PBMC profiling prevented conclusive comparison of naive and antigen-experienced compartments. There was a strong correlation between observed TCR beta diversity and the percentage of naive T cells measured by flow cytometry. Observed TCR beta diversity per million T cells fell roughly linearly with age, and a significant reduction was already apparent by age around 36.

In its sample, this clonotype was seen once. What this receptor recognizes is not known. No base quality information exists; no much larger clone differs at one position. Specimen: blood. This TCR was recovered from a human donor in good health.

The DNA is as follows: TGTGCCAGCGCCCGTACTAGCGGGGAGTTCAATGAGCAGTTCTTC. This is translated as CASARTSGEFNEQFF. The chain was built from TRBV7-3 and TRBJ2-1, with TRBD2 identical over 10 junction bases. From its cysteine to its phenylalanine, the CDR3 spans 15 amino acids. CDR3 DNA is the only sequence kept; it has 45 bases, read in frame from the first base. The germline V gene specifies SGHTA as CDR1 and FQGTGA as CDR2. V loses 8 bases at its end and J loses 6 bases; junction bases beyond the gene matches: 10.